This paragraph covers one T cell receptor beta chain sequence. This entry comes from a study of blood T cell repertoires in COVID-19. Per the authors' pipeline: How many nucleated cells were present was estimated from reference gene primer amplification. Measured with immunoSEQ multiplex PCR; TCRdb has only the in-frame clones, and not every one. V, J and clone size reflect that table, while D and trimming were determined from the DNA. The sample comprises 95,000 to 150,000 clones, 60% to 80% of which are singletons, and about 5.5% rests with the top ten. The V segment lost 8 bases and the J segment 3 bases; nucleotides outside the gene matches: 8. The CDR3 runs to 14 residues. Germline lookup yields CDR1 SGHVS and CDR2 FNYEAQ.

The chain joins TRBV7-6 to TRBJ1-1; 8 bases agree with TRBD1. The sequence was collected from a man at least 80 years old with COVID-19, enrolled during active disease. The sequenced sample consisted of peripheral blood. The CDR3 coding sequence is TGTGCCAGCTTCCCCAGGGGGCTGGACACTGAAGCTTTCTTT. Its translation is CASFPRGLDTEAFF.